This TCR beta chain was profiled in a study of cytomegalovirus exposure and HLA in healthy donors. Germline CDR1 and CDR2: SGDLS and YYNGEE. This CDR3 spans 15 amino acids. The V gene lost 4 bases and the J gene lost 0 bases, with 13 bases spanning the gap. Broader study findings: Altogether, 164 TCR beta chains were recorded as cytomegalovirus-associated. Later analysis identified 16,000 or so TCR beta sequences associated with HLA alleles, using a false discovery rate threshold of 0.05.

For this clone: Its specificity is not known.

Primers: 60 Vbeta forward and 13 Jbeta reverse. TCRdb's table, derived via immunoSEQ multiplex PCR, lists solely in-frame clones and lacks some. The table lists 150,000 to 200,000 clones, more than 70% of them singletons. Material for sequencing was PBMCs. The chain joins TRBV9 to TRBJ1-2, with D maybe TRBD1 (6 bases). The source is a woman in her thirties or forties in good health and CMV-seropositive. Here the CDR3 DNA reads TGTGCCAGCAGCAAGGACAGCCGAACTAACTATGGCTACACCTTC. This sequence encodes CASSKDSRTNYGYTF.